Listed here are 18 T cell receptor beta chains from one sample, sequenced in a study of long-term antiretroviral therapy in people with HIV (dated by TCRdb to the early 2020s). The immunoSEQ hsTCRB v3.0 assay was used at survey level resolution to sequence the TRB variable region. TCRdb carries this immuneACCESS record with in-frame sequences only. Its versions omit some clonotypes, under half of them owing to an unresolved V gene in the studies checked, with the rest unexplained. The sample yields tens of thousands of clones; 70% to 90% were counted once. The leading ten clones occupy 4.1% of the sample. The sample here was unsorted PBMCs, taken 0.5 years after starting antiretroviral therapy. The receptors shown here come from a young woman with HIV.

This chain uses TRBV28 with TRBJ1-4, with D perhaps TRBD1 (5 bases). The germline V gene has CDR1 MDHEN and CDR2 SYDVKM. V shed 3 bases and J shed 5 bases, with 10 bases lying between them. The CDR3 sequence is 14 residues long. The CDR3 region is CASSLTVGNEKLFF. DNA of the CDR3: TGTGCCAGCAGTTTGACAGTAGGAAATGAAAAACTGTTTTTT.

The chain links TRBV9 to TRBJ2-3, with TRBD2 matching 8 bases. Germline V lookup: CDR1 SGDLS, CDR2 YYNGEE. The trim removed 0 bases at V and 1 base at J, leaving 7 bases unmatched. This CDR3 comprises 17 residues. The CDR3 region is CASSVAGGGRGTDTQYF. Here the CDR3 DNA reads TGTGCCAGCAGCGTAGCCGGGGGGGGAAGGGGCACAGATACGCAGTATTTT. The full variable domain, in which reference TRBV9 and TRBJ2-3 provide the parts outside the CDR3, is DSGVTQTPKHLITATGQRVTLRCSPRSGDLSVYWYQQSLDQGLQFLIQYYNGEERAKGNILERFSAQQFPDLHSELNLSSLELGDSALYFCASSVAGGGRGTDTQYFGPGTRLTVL.

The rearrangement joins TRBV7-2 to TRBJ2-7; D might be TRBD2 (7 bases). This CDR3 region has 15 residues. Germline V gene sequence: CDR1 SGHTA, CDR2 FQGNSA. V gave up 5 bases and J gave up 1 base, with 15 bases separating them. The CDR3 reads CASSLGGALSYEQYF. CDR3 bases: TGTGCCAGCAGCCTAGGGGGGGCGCTGTCCTACGAGCAGTACTTC.

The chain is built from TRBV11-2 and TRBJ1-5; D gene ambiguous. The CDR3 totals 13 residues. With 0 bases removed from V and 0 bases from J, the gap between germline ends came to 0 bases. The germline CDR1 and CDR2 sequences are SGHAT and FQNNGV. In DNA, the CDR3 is TGTGCCAGCAGCTTAGATAGCAATCAGCCCCAGCATTTT. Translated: CASSLDSNQPQHF.

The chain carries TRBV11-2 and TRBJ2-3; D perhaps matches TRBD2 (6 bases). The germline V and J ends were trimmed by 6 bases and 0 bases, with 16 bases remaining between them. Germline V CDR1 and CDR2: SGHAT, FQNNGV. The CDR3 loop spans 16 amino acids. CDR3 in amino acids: CASRKFGGTSTDTQYF. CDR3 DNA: TGTGCCAGCAGGAAGTTCGGGGGAACTAGCACAGATACGCAGTATTTT.

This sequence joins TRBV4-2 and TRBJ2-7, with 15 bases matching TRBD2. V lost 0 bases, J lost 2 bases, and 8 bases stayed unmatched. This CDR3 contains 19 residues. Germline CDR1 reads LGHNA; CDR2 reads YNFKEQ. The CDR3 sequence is CASSQERTSGRAEPYEQYF. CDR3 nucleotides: TGTGCCAGCAGCCAAGAGAGGACTAGCGGGAGGGCCGAGCCCTACGAGCAGTACTTC.

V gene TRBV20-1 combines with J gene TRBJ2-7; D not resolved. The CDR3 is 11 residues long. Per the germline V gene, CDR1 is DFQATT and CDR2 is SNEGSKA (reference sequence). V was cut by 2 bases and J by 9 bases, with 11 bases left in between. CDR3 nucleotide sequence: TGCAGTGCTAGATACCGAGAAGTGCAGTACTTC. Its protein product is CSARYREVQYF.

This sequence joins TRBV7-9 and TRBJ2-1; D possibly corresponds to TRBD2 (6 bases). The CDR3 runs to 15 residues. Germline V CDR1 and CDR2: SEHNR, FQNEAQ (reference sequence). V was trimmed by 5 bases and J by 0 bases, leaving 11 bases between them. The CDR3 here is CASSEGTYSYNEQFF. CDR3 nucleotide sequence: TGTGCCAGCAGCGAAGGGACTTACTCCTACAATGAGCAGTTCTTC. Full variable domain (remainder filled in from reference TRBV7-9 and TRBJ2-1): DTGVSQNPRHKITKRGQNVTFRCDPISEHNRLYWYRQTLGQGPEFLTYFQNEAQLEKSRLLSDRFSAERPKGSFSTLEIQRTEQGDSAMYLCASSEGTYSYNEQFFGPGTRLTVL.

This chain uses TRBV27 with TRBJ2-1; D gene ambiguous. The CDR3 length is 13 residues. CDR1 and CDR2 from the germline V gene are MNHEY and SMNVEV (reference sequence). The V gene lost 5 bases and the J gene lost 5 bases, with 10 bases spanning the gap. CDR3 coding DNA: TGTGCCAGCAGTGTGATAGAGAACAATGAGCAGTTCTTC. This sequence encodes CASSVIENNEQFF.

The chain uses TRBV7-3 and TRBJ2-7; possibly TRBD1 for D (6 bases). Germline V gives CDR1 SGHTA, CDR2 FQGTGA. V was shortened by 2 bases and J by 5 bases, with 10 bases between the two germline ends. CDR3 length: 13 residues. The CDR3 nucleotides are TGTGCCAGCAGCTTAGTTCCAGGGGACGAGCAGTACTTC. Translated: CASSLVPGDEQYF.

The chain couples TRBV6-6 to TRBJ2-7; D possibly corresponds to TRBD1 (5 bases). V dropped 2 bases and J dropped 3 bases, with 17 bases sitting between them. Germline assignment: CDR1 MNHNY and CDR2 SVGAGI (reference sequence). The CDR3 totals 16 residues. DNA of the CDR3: TGTGCCAGCAGTTACCGTTTACAGGAAAGTCACTACGAGCAGTACTTC. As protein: CASSYRLQESHYEQYF.

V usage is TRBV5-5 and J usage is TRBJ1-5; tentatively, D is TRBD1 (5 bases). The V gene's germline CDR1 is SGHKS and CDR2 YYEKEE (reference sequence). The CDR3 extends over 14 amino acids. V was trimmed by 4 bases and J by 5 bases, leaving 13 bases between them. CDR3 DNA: TGTGCCAGCAGCCCGCAGGTGGGGGATCAGCCCCAGCATTTT. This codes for CASSPQVGDQPQHF.

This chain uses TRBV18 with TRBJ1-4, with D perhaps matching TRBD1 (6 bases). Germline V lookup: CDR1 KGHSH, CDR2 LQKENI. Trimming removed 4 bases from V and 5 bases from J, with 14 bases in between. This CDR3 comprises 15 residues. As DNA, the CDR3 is TGTGCCAGCTCACTCAACCAACAGGGAAATGAAAAACTGTTTTTT. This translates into CASSLNQQGNEKLFF.

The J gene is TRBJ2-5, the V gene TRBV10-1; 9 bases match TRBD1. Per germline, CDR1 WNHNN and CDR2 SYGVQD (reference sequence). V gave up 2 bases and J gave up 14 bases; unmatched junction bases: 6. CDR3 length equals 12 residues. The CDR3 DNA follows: TGCGCCAGCAGTGAGACCGGGACAGGGACCTACTTC. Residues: CASSETGTGTYF.

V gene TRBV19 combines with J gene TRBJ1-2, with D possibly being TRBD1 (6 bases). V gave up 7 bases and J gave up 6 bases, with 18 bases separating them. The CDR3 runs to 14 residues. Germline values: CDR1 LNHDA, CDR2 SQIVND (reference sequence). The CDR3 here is CASNPQAGVNGYTF. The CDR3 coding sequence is TGTGCCAGTAACCCTCAAGCAGGGGTAAATGGCTACACCTTC.

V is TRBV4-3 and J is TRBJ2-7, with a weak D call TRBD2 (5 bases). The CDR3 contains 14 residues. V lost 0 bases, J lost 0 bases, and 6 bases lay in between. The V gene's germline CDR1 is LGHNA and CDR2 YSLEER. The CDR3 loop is CASSQEGSSYEQYF. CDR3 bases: TGCGCCAGCAGCCAAGAAGGGAGCTCCTACGAGCAGTACTTC.

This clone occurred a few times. The CDR3: CASGSSYEQYF. The CDR3 DNA sequence: TGTGCCAGTGGGAGCTCCTACGAGCAGTACTTC. The gene calls are TRBV19 and TRBJ2-7; D may be TRBD2 (5 bases). Germline CDR1 LNHDA, CDR2 SQIVND (reference sequence). This CDR3 has 11 amino acids. V lost 8 bases to trimming and J lost 0 bases, with 5 bases between them.

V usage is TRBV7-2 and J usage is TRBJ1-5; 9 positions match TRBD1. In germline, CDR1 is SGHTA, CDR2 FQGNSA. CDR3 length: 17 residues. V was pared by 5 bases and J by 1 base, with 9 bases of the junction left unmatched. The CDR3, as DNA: TGTGCCAGCAGCCCGGACAGGGGCCTAAACAGCAATCAGCCCCAGCATTTT. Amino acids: CASSPDRGLNSNQPQHF.